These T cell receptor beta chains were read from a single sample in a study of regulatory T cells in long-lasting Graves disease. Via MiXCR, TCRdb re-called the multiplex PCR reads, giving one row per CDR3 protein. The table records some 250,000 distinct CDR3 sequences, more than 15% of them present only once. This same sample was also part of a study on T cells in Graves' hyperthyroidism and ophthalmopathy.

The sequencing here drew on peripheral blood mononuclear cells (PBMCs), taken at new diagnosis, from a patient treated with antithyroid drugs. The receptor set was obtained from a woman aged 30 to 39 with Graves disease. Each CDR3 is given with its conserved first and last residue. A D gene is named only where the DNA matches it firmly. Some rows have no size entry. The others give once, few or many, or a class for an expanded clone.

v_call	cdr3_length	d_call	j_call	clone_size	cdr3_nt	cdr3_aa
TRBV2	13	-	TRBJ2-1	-	TGTGCCAGCACCGTCGATAGGAGGAATGAGCAGTTCTTC	CASTVDRRNEQFF
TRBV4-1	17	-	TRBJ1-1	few	TGCGCCAGCAGCCAAGAAAGAGGGGGGCCTAGCGACACTGAAGCTTTCTTT	CASSQERGGPSDTEAFF
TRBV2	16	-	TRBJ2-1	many	TGTGCCAGCAGTCCGCCTTTGGACTTCTGGTACAATGAGCAGTTCTTC	CASSPPLDFWYNEQFF
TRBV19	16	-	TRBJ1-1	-	TGTGCCAGTAGATCCGATGATCTGATGGGGTTCGCTGAAGCTTTCTTT	CASRSDDLMGFAEAFF
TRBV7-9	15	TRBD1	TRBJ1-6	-	TGTGCCAGCAGCCCGGACAGGGCTTATAATTCACCCCTCCACTTT	CASSPDRAYNSPLHF
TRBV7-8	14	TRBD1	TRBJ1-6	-	TGTGCCAGCAGGGAGGGGGCGGGCGGTTCACCCCTCCACTTT	CASREGAGGSPLHF
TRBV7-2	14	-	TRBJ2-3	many	TGTGCCAGCAGCTTCACACGTAACGCCGATACGCAGTATTTT	CASSFTRNADTQYF
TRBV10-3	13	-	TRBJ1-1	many	TGTGCCATCAGCGGAAGTGGGAACACTGAAGCTTTCTTT	CAISGSGNTEAFF
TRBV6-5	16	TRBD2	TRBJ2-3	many	TGTGCCAGCAGTTACTCGGGACTAGCAGGCACAGATACGCAGTATTTT	CASSYSGLAGTDTQYF
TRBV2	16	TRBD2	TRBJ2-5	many	TGTGCCAGCAGTGAAAGCCTAGCGGGGGTACAAGAGACCCAGTACTTC	CASSESLAGVQETQYF
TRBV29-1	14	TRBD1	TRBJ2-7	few	TGCAGCGTTGATAAGGGGACAGGGGCCGACGAGCAGTACTTC	CSVDKGTGADEQYF
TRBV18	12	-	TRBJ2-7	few	TGTGCCAGCTCACCGGGAAACCACGAGCAGTACTTC	CASSPGNHEQYF
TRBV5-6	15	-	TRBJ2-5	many	TGTGCCAGCAGCTTGAGGCGGGGCCGTCAAGAGACCCAGTACTTC	CASSLRRGRQETQYF
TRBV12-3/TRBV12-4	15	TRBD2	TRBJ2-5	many	TGTGCCAGCAGTTTCGGACTAGCGGGTCAAGAGACCCAGTACTTC	CASSFGLAGQETQYF
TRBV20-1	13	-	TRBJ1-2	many	TGCAGTGCTCCCAGGAACAGGATAGCTGGCTACACCTTC	CSAPRNRIAGYTF
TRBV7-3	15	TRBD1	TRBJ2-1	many	TGTGCCAGCAGCCTACAGGGGTTGTGCTACAATGAGCAGTTCTTC	CASSLQGLCYNEQFF
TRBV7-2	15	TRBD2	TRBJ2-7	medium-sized	TGTGCCAGCAGTTTGGGGGGGGGGATCTCCTACGAGCAGTACTTC	CASSLGGGISYEQYF
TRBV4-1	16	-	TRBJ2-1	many	TGCGCCAGCAGCCAAGAAACAATAAGGGGGTACAATGAGCAGTTCTTC	CASSQETIRGYNEQFF
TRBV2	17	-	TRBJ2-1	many	TGTGCCAGCAGTGAATTCCTCGGCGGAAGCTCCTACAATGAGCAGTTCTTC	CASSEFLGGSSYNEQFF
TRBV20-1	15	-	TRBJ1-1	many	TGCAGTGCGCTCTCCGGGACGAACATGAACACTGAAGCTTTCTTT	CSALSGTNMNTEAFF
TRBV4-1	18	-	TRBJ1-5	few	TGCGCCAGCAGCCAAGATGGTTGGGACGGACAATTTAATCAGCCCCAGCATTTT	CASSQDGWDGQFNQPQHF
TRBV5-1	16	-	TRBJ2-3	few	TGCGCCAGCAGCCCCTACCCGGGACAAGGGCCAGATACGCAGTATTTT	CASSPYPGQGPDTQYF
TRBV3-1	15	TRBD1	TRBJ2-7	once	TGTGCCTGCAGCCTTAAATTGACAGGGATCTACGAGCAGTACTTC	CACSLKLTGIYEQYF
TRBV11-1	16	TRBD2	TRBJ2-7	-	TGTGCCAGCAGCTCTCTAGCCGGGACTAGCGGCTACGAGCAGTACTTC	CASSSLAGTSGYEQYF
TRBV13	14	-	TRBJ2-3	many	TGTGCCAGCAGCCCCCCCGAACGCACAGATACGCAGTATTTT	CASSPPERTDTQYF
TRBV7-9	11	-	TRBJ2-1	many	TGTGCCAGCAGCCTAGGGGGGGCGCAGTTCTTC	CASSLGGAQFF
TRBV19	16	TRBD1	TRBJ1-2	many	TGTGCCAGTAGAGGGCTCGACAGGGTTCCCCTTCGTGGCTACACCTTC	CASRGLDRVPLRGYTF
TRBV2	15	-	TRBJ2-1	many	TGTGCCAGCAGTGAAGAGGCAGGGTCCTACAATGAGCAGTTCTTC	CASSEEAGSYNEQFF
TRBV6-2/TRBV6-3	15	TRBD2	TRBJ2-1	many	TGTGCCAGCAGCAAGGATACGGGGGGATACAATGAGCAGTTCTTC	CASSKDTGGYNEQFF
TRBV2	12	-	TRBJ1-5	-	TGTGCCAGCGGGAGGGGGGATCAGCCCCAGCATTTT	CASGRGDQPQHF
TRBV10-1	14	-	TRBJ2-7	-	TGCGCCAGCAGTGAGTCGATGGGTGGCTACGAGCAGTGCTTC	CASSESMGGYEQCF
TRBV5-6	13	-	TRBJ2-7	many	TGTGCCAGCAGCTTGGAACCTACCTACGAGCAGTACTTC	CASSLEPTYEQYF
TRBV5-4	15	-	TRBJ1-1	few	TGTGCCAGCAGAAAGACAGGAGCAATGAACACTGAAGCTTTCTTT	CASRKTGAMNTEAFF
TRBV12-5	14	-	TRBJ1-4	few	TGTGCTAGTGGTTTAGGAGAGACTAATGAAAAACTGTTTTTT	CASGLGETNEKLFF
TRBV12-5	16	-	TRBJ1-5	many	TGTGCTAGTGGTTTGGTCGTGGTAGGCAGGGACCAGCCCCAGCATTTT	CASGLVVVGRDQPQHF
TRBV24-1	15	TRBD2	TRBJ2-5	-	TGTGCCACCAGTGATGGGGTAGCGGGGCAAGAGACCCAGTACTTC	CATSDGVAGQETQYF